This entry lists 17 T cell receptor beta chains sequenced from one sample in a study of regulatory T cells in long-lasting Graves disease. The TCR beta library used iRepertoire HTBI primers with Arm-PCR amplification of CDR3. MiXCR was run by TCRdb on the multiplex PCR reads, yielding one entry per CDR3 protein. Of about half a million distinct CDR3 sequences listed, about 12% are singletons. Regarding time point: newly diagnosed GD, antithyroid drugs for less than 3 months. From RNA extracted from PBMCs, the TCR library was made. The same sample was also studied in work on T cells in Graves' hyperthyroidism and ophthalmopathy.

Sequencing was performed on peripheral blood mononuclear cells (PBMCs), taken at new diagnosis, from a patient treated with antithyroid drugs. The origin of the receptors is a woman aged 25-40 years with Graves disease.

This clonotype has just a few counts. The V gene is TRBV20-1, the J gene TRBJ2-2; possibly TRBD1 for D (5 bases). This CDR3 has 12 amino acids. The germline V gene encodes CDR1 DFQATT and CDR2 SNEGSKA (reference sequence). V lost 0 bases and J 6 bases, leaving 5 bases between the germline ends. The CDR3: CSARDRAGELFF. The CDR3 region has the DNA TGCAGTGCTAGAGACAGGGCCGGGGAGCTGTTTTTT.

The CDR3: CASSTSGQVANYGYTF. In DNA, the CDR3 is TGTGCCAGTAGTACCTCAGGACAGGTTGCTAACTATGGCTACACCTTC. The chain employs TRBV19 and TRBJ1-2, with 7 bases identical to TRBD1. This CDR3 spans 16 amino acids. From germline, CDR1 is LNHDA and CDR2 SQIVND (reference sequence). With V trimmed by 4 bases and J by 0 bases, 8 bases remained unmatched.

This clonotype was observed many times. J is TRBJ1-2 and V is TRBV7-2; possibly TRBD1 for D (6 bases). The CDR3 is made up of 14 amino acids. Germline V gene lookup returns CDR1 SGHTA and CDR2 FQGNSA. With 1 base removed from V and 3 bases from J, the gap between germline ends came to 9 bases. This CDR3 is CASSLDYRDYGYTF. CDR3 sequence (DNA): TGTGCCAGCAGCTTAGATTACAGGGACTATGGCTACACCTTC.

This clonotype has a count of ten or more. The chain is built from TRBV7-2 and TRBJ2-5, with 8 bases identical to TRBD1. V lost 2 bases to trimming and J lost 5 bases; unmatched junction nucleotides: 10. This CDR3 contains 16 residues. Germline V lookup: CDR1 SGHTA, CDR2 FQGNSA. The DNA for the CDR3 is TGTGCCAGCAGCTTAAATGGCAGGGGGCGCAGTGAGACCCAGTACTTC. Amino acids: CASSLNGRGRSETQYF.

Concerning this clonotype itself: Given a much more abundant clone one base away, this may be a read error. The chain combines TRBV6-2 or TRBV6-3 with TRBJ1-5; 7 bases map to TRBD1. This CDR3 contains 15 residues. Germline V CDR1 and CDR2: MNHEY, SVGEGT. With V trimmed by 6 bases and J by 4 bases, 9 bases remained unmatched. CDR3 bases: TGTGCCAGCAGACCCCCAGGGGGGACGAATCAGCCCCAGCATTTT. Protein sequence: CASRPPGGTNQPQHF.

There are many counts of this clonotype. The genes are TRBV19 and TRBJ2-4, with 9 bases identical to TRBD1. The CDR3 loop spans 17 amino acids. V gave up 5 bases and J gave up 0 bases; unmatched junction bases: 8. CDR1 LNHDA and CDR2 SQIVND come from the germline V gene (reference sequence). This CDR3 is CASSSSTGGLAKNIQYF. The CDR3, as DNA: TGTGCCAGTAGTTCATCGACAGGGGGATTAGCCAAAAACATTCAGTACTTC. Filled out from reference TRBV19 and TRBJ2-4, the complete variable domain reads DGGITQSPKYLFRKEGQNVTLSCEQNLNHDAMYWYRQDPGQGLRLIYYSQIVNDFQKGDIAEGYSVSREKKESFPLTVTSAQKNPTAFYLCASSSSTGGLAKNIQYFGAGTRLSVL.

This clonotype has at least ten counts. The chain links TRBV7-9 to TRBJ1-5; D is undetermined. V dropped 4 bases and J dropped 0 bases, with 7 bases sitting between them. The CDR3 is 14 residues long. Looked up from germline, CDR1 is SEHNR and CDR2 is FQNEAQ (reference sequence). The CDR3 is CASSSSVSNQPQHF. CDR3 nucleotides: TGTGCCAGCAGCTCTAGCGTTAGCAATCAGCCCCAGCATTTT.

About this clonotype itself: Without the conserved terminal phenylalanine or tryptophan, this CDR3 likely stems from a read error. The chain recombines TRBV6-5 with TRBJ2-7; tentatively, D is TRBD1 (5 bases). The germline V and J ends were trimmed by 2 bases and 3 bases, with 5 bases remaining between them. In germline, CDR1 is MNHEY, CDR2 SVGAGI. This CDR3 is built from 12 residues. The CDR3 nucleotides read TGTGCCAGCAGTTACAGGGGCTACGAGCAGTACCTC. Translating it yields CASSYRGYEQYL.

This clonotype was detected many times. The chain carries TRBV6-5 and TRBJ2-4; D gene ambiguous. CDR3 size: 15 residues. V dropped 0 bases and J dropped 7 bases, with 13 bases sitting between them. CDR1 and CDR2 from the germline V gene are MNHEY and SVGAGI. CDR3 bases: TGTGCCAGCAGTTACTCAGTGACCAACGGGAACATTCAGTACTTC. This gives the protein CASSYSVTNGNIQYF.

Many counts were recorded for this clonotype. V usage is TRBV11-2 and J usage is TRBJ1-1; D gene unclear. The CDR3 has 14 amino acids. Germline V gives CDR1 SGHAT, CDR2 FQNNGV. V was cut by 0 bases and J by 1 base, with 6 bases left in between. CDR3 DNA: TGTGCCAGCAGCTTAGAGCCATCGAACACTGAAGCTTTCTTT. Its protein product is CASSLEPSNTEAFF.

Ten or more counts support this clonotype. V gene TRBV30 combines with J gene TRBJ2-3, with 7 bases that match TRBD2. The CDR3 is 15 residues long. V dropped 1 base and J dropped 2; count of bases not matched to a gene: 6. CDR1 and CDR2 from the germline V gene are GTSNPN and SVGIG (reference sequence). CDR3 residues: CAWSAAGAFTDTQYF. The CDR3 DNA sequence: TGTGCCTGGAGTGCGGCGGGAGCTTTCACAGATACGCAGTATTTT.

This clonotype came up many times. V gene TRBV15 combines with J gene TRBJ2-5; D gene uncertain. This CDR3 has 14 residues. Trimming pared 0 bases from V and 5 bases from J, leaving 10 bases between. In germline, CDR1 is LNHNV, CDR2 YYDKDF (reference sequence). CDR3 loop: CATSRDRAWETQYF. CDR3 bases: TGTGCCACCAGCAGAGATCGGGCCTGGGAGACCCAGTACTTC.

This rearrangement joins TRBV7-9 to TRBJ1-4; 8 bases fit TRBD1. Germline loops: CDR1 SEHNR, CDR2 FQNEAQ (reference sequence). V lost 4 bases and J lost 7; bases outside the gene matches: 17. The CDR3 covers 18 residues. CDR3 in amino acids: CASSSLGFGGQGAEKLFF. DNA for the CDR3: TGTGCCAGCAGCTCCCTCGGTTTCGGGGGCCAGGGGGCTGAAAAACTGTTTTTT.

This clonotype was picked up a small number of times. Here the CDR3 DNA reads TGTGCCAGCAAGACGGCGGGAGGTAATGAGCAGTTCTTC. Amino acid sequence: CASKTAGGNEQFF. The rearrangement links TRBV5-5 to TRBJ2-1, with 8 bases matching TRBD2. CDR3 length: 13 amino acids. V gave up 6 bases and J gave up 7 bases; unmatched junction bases: 6. CDR1 and CDR2 (germline): SGHKS, YYEKEE (reference sequence).

This clonotype was seen at least ten times. The chain recombines TRBV28 with TRBJ1-5, with TRBD1 matching over 9 bases. CDR3 length equals 15 residues. Germline values: CDR1 MDHEN, CDR2 SYDVKM. After removal of 7 bases from V and 6 bases from J, the junction contained 10 bases not matched to a gene. For the CDR3, the DNA is TGTGCCAGCACCGACTCGGGACAGGGCCGTCAGCCCCAGCATTTT. Its translation: CASTDSGQGRQPQHF.

This clonotype was observed many times. In DNA form, the CDR3 reads TGTGCCAGCAGCTTCCTAGCGGGAGTTCTTACAGATACGCAGTATTTT. It yields the protein CASSFLAGVLTDTQYF. The chain joins TRBV11-2 to TRBJ2-3; 10 bases fit TRBD2. CDR3 size: 16 residues. The V gene end was trimmed by 3 bases and the J gene end by 3 bases; junction bases not matched to a gene: 6. Looked up from germline, CDR1 is SGHAT and CDR2 is FQNNGV.

This clonotype has at least ten counts. The V and J genes are TRBV20-1 and TRBJ1-2; 8 nucleotides agree with TRBD1. The CDR3 loop spans 19 amino acids. The V and J ends lost 5 bases and 4 bases, in that order; junction bases with no gene match: 24. Germline assignment: CDR1 DFQATT and CDR2 SNEGSKA (reference sequence). This chain's CDR3 is CSAFKVGHRAQGAGYGYTF. CDR3 coding DNA: TGCAGTGCTTTTAAGGTTGGCCACCGGGCCCAGGGGGCAGGCTATGGCTACACCTTC.